This T cell receptor beta chain was sequenced for a study of blood T cells in healthy people across ages. This clonotype has more than one count but fewer than ten. Its antigen is as yet unknown. From germline, CDR1 is SQVTM and CDR2 ANQGSEA. CDR3 size: 12 residues. V was clipped by 4 bases and J by 4 bases; unmatched bases: 3. Findings and caveats of the study: With naive T cell percentage, TCR beta diversity showed a strong correlation.

Then a second PCR, running roughly 7 to 11 cycles, was carried out with a sample-barcoded 5' primer and a J-beta primer mix. Every cDNA molecule carried a tag from a template-switch adaptor bearing 12 random nucleotides. A single record per CDR3 protein comes from TCRdb applying MiXCR to the 5' RACE reads. The sample has roughly 2 million distinct CDR3 sequences, about 50% seen once. Material for sequencing was blood. This clonotype originated in a woman between 40 and 55 years old in good health. V is TRBV29-1 and J is TRBJ1-2; 7 bases match TRBD1. The CDR3 sequence is CSVGAGGYGYTF. CDR3 DNA: TGCAGCGTTGGGGCAGGGGGCTATGGCTACACCTTC.